This T cell receptor (beta chain) was recorded in a study of early T cells in non-severe SARS-CoV-2 infection. Study information: Bulk RNA from unsorted whole blood was sequenced; chains were unpaired.

The germline V gene has CDR1 SGHNT and CDR2 YYREEE (reference sequence). Trimming pared 0 bases from V and 0 bases from J, leaving 9 bases between. The CDR3 extends over 15 amino acids. Findings of the study overall: VDJdb matches were skewed toward anti-spike CD8 T cell responses.

Researchers attached unique molecular identifiers to individual cDNA molecules. One entry per CDR3 protein, called by TCRdb with MiXCR from the 5' RACE reads. The data show 30,000 to 40,000 distinct CDR3 sequences, over 3.5% seen once. Concerning this clonotype: Its antigen remains unidentified.

Sample: whole blood. The clonotype originates from an adult who was a healthcare worker with PCR-confirmed SARS-CoV-2 infection or an uninfected control (not recorded which). This chain connects TRBV5-4 to TRBJ1-1, with D unclear. CDR3 DNA sequence: TGTGCCAGCAGCTTGGACAGCCTCATGAACACTGAAGCTTTCTTT. Its protein product is CASSLDSLMNTEAFF.